A few counts support the clone carrying this T cell receptor (beta chain). This sample was taken from a study of OX40 agonist ivuxolimab in advanced cancers. The V end was cut by 0 bases, the J end by 10 bases, with 12 bases between. CDR1 and CDR2 from the germline V gene are LGHNA and YNFKEQ. The CDR3 extends over 14 amino acids. Assay used: immunoSEQ multiplex PCR; TCRdb lists only in-frame clones, some missing. The sample records about 83,000 clones, about 81% being singletons. The chain links TRBV4-2 to TRBJ2-2; D possibly corresponds to TRBD2 (5 bases). The material sequenced was CD4+ or CD8+ T cells sorted from blood, taken in a trial of the OX40 agonist ivuxolimab. The origin of this receptor is an adult with an advanced solid tumor such as melanoma, head and neck, liver or kidney cancer. In DNA, the CDR3 is TGTGCCAGCAGCCAAGATCGTAGCGTCCAGGAGCTGTTTTTT. It is translated as CASSQDRSVQELFF.